This T cell receptor (beta chain) was documented in a study of cytomegalovirus exposure and HLA in healthy donors. Points from the study as a whole: Presence/absence analyses treated sequencing depth as roughly uniform across donors. Using the classifier, cytomegalovirus status was reportedly diagnosed with high specificity and sensitivity.

Both 60 Vbeta primers and 13 Jbeta primers went into the PCR. Using immunoSEQ multiplex PCR, the repertoire was profiled, and TCRdb retains in-frame clones only, with some absent. The sample lists 150,000 to 200,000 clones, 84% occurring once. On this clone: Its antigen is currently unknown.

The CDR3 length is 11 residues. Germline V gene data show CDR1 as MNHNS and CDR2 as SASEGT. Between the trimmed V and J ends, which lost 5 bases and 3 bases, there was a span of 5 bases. Whereas donors were nominally healthy upon sampling, unrecorded immune exposures were probable. Material: PBMCs. The chain joins TRBV6-1 to TRBJ2-7, with unresolved D. This clonotype was sampled from a boy between 10 and 17 years old in good health and CMV-seronegative. CDR3 in DNA: TGTGCCAGCAGTCCTCTCTACGAGCAGTACTTC. It translates to CASSPLYEQYF.